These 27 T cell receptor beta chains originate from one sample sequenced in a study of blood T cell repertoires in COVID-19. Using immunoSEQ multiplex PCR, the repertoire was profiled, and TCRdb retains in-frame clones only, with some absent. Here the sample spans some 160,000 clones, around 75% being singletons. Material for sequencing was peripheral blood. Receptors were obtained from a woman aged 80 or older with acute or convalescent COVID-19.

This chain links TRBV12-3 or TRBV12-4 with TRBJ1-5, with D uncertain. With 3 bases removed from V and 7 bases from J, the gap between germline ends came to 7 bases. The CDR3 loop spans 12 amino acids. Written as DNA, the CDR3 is TGTGCCAGCAGTTTCCCAGAACAGCCCCAGCATTTT. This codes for CASSFPEQPQHF.

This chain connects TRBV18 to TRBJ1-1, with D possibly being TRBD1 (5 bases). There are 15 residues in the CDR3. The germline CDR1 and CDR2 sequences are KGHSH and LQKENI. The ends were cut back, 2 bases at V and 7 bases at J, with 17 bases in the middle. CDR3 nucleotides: TGTGCCAGCTCACCAATCTCAGGGCTGTTGGGTGAAGCTTTCTTT. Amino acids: CASSPISGLLGEAFF.

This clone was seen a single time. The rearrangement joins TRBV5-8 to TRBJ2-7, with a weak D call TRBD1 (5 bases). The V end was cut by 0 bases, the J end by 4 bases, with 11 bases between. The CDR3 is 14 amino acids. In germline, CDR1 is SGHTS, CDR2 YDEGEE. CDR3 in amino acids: CASSLGAGNYEQYF. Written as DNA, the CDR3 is TGTGCCAGCAGCTTGGGGGCAGGGAATTACGAGCAGTACTTC.

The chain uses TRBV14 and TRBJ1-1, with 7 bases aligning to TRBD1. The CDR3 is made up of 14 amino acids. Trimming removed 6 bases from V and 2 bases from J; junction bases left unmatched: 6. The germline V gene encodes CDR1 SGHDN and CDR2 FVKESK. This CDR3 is CASRHSGGNTEAFF. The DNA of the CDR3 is TGTGCCAGCAGACATTCAGGGGGTAACACTGAAGCTTTCTTT. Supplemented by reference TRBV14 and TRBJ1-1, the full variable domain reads EAGVTQFPSHSVIEKGQTVTLRCDPISGHDNLYWYRRVMGKEIKFLLHFVKESKQDESGMPNNRFLAERTGGTYSTLKVQPAELEDSGVYFCASRHSGGNTEAFFGQGTRLTVV.

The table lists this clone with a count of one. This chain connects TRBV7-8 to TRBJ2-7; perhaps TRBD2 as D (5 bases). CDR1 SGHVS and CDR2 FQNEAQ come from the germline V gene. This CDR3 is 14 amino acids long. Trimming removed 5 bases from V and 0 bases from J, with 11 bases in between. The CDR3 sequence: CASSLGGYSYEQYF. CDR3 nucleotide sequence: TGTGCCAGCAGCCTAGGAGGCTACTCCTACGAGCAGTACTTC.

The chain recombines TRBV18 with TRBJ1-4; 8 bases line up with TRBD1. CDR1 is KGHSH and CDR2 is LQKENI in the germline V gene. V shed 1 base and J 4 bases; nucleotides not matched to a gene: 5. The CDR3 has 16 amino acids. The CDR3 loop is CASSPLGTGLNEKLFF. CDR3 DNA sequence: TGTGCCAGCTCACCACTTGGGACAGGCCTTAATGAAAAACTGTTTTTT.

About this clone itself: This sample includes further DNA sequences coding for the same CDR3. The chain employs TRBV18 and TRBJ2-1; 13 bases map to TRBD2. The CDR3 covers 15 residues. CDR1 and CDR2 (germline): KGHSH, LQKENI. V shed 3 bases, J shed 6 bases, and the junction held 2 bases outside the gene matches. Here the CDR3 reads CASSPGLAGLNEQFF. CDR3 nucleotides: TGTGCCAGCTCACCGGGACTAGCGGGACTCAATGAGCAGTTCTTC. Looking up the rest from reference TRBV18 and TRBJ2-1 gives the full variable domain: NAGVMQNPRHLVRRRGQEARLRCSPMKGHSHVYWYRQLPEEGLKFMVYLQKENIIDESGMPKERFSAEFPKEGPSILRIQQVVRGDSAAYFCASSPGLAGLNEQFFGPGTRLTVL.

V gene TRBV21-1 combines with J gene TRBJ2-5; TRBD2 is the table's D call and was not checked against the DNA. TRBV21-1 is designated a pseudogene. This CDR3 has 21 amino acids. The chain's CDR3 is CASSKGGWAGDLVLLWETQYF. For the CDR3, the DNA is TGTGCCAGCAGCAAGGGGGGTTGGGCGGGAGACCTCGTTTTGTTATGGGAGACCCAGTACTTC.

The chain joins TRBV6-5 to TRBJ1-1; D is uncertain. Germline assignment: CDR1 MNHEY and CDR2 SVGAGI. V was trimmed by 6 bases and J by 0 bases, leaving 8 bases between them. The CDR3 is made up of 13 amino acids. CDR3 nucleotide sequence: TGTGCCAGCAGCGCTCAGATGAACACTGAAGCTTTCTTT. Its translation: CASSAQMNTEAFF.

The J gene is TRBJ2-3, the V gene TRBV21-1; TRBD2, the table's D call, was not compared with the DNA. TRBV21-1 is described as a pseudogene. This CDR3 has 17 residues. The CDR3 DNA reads TGTGCCAGCAGCAATCCGCCGAGACTAGCGGGACGAGATACGCAGTATTTT. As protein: CASSNPPRLAGRDTQYF.

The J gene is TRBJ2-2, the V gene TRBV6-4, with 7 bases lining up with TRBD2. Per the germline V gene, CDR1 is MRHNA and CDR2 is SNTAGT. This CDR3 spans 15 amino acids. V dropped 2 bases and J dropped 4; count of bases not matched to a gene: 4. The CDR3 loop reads CASSDEGGPTGELFF. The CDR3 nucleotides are TGTGCCAGCAGTGACGAGGGAGGGCCCACCGGGGAGCTGTTTTTT.

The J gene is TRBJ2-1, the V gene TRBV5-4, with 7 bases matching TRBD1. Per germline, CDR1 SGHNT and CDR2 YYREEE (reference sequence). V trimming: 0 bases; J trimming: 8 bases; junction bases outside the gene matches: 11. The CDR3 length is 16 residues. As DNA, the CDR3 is TGTGCCAGCAGCTTGGGAGGGGGCGGCCGTAGAGATGAGCAGTTCTTC. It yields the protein CASSLGGGGRRDEQFF.

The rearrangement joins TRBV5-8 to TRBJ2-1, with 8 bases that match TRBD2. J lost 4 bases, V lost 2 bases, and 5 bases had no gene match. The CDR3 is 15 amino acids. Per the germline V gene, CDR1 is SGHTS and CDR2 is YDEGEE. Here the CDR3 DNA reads TGTGCCAGCAGCTTTCCCAGCGGGGGTTACAATGAGCAGTTCTTC. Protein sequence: CASSFPSGGYNEQFF.

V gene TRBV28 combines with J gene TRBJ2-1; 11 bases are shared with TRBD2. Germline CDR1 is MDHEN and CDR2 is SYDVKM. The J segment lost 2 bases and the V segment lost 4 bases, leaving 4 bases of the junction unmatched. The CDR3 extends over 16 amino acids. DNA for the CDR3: TGTGCCAGCAGTTCCCGACTAGCGGGGACCTACAATGAGCAGTTCTTC. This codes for CASSSRLAGTYNEQFF.

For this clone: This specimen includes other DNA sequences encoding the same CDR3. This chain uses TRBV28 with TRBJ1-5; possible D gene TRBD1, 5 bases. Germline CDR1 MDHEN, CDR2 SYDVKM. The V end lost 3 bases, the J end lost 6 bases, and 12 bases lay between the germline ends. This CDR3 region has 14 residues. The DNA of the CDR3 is TGTGCCAGCAGTTTGGGGGGAACAGGTCAGCCCCAGCATTTT. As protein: CASSLGGTGQPQHF.

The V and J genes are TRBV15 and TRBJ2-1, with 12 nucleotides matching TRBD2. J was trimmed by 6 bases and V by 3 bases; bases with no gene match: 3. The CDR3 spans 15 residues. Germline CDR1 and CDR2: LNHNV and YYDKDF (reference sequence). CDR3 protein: CATSRWTSGTNEQFF. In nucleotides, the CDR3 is TGTGCCACCAGCAGGTGGACTAGCGGGACCAATGAGCAGTTCTTC.

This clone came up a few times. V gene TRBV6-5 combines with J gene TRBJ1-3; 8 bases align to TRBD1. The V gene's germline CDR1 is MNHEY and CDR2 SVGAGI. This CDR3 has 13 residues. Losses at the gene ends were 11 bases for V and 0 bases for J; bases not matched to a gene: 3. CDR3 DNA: TGTGCCGCCAGGGGGCTCTCTGGAAACACCATATATTTT. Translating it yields CAARGLSGNTIYF.

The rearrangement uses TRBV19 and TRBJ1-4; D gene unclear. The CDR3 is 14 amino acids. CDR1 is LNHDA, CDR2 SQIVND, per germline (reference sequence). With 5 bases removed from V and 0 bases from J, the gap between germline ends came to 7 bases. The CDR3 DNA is TGTGCCAGTAGTCCTTTTGCAACTAATGAAAAACTGTTTTTT. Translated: CASSPFATNEKLFF.

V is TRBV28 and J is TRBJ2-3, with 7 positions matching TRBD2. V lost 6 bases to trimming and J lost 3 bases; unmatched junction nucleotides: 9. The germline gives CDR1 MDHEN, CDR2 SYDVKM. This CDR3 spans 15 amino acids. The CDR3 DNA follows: TGTGCCAGCAGCACAAGCGGGATACCTACAGATACGCAGTATTTT. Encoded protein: CASSTSGIPTDTQYF.

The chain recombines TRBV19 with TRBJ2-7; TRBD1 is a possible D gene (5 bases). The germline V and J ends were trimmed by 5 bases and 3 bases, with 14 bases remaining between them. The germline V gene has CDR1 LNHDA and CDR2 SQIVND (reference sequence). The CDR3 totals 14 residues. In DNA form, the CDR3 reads TGTGCCAGTAGTCCTCAGGGAAGGGGCTACGAGCAGTACTTC. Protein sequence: CASSPQGRGYEQYF.

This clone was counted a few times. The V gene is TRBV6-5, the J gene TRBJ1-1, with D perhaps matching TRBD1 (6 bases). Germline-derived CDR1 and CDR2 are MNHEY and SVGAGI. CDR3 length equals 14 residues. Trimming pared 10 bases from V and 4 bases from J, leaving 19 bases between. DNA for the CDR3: TGTGCCACCCGTAACAGGGAGATCTCCACTGAAGCTTTCTTT. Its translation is CATRNREISTEAFF.

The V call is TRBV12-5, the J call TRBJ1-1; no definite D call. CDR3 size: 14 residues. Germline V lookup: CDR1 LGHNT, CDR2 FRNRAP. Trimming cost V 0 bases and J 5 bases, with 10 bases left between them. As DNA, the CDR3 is TGTGCTAGTGGTTTGGTATTAACAACGACTGAAGCTTTCTTT. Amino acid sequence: CASGLVLTTTEAFF.

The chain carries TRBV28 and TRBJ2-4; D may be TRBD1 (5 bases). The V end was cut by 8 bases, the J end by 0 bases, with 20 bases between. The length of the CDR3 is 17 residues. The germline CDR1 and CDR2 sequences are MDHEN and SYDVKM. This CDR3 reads CASQPRWGTGAKNIQYF. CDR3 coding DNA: TGTGCCAGCCAACCGCGGTGGGGCACGGGAGCCAAAAACATTCAGTACTTC.

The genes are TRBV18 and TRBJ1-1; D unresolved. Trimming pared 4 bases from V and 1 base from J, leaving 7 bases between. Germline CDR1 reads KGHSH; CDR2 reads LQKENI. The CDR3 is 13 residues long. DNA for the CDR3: TGTGCCAGCTCACGGGGAGAGAACACTGAAGCTTTCTTT. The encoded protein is CASSRGENTEAFF.

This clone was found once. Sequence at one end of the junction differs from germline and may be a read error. The CDR3 reads CASRQGQGIDGYTF. In DNA form, the CDR3 reads TGTGCCAGCAGGCAAGGACAGGGTATCGATGGCTACACCTTC. This rearrangement joins TRBV3-1 (or the pseudogene TRBV3-2) to TRBJ1-2; 8 nucleotides line up with TRBD1. Per the germline V gene, CDR1 is LGHDT and CDR2 is YNNKEL (reference sequence). The CDR3 is 14 residues long.

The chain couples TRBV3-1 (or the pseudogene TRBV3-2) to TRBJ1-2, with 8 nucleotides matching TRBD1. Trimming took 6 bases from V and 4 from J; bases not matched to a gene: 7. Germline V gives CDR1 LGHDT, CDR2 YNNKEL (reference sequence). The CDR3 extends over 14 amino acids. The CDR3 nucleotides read TGTGCCAGCAGTCCCAGGGGGCGGACCTATGGCTACACCTTC. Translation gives CASSPRGRTYGYTF.

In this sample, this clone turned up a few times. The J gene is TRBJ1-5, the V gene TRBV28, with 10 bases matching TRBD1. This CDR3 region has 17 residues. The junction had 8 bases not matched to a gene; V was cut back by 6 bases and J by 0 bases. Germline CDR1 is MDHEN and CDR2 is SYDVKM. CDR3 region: CASSYEGQGNSNQPQHF. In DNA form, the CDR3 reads TGTGCCAGCAGCTACGAGGGACAGGGGAATAGCAATCAGCCCCAGCATTTT. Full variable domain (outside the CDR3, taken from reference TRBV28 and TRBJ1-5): DVKVTQSSRYLVKRTGEKVFLECVQDMDHENMFWYRQDPGLGLRLIYFSYDVKMKEKGDIPEGYSVSREKKERFSLILESASTNQTSMYLCASSYEGQGNSNQPQHFGDGTRLSIL.